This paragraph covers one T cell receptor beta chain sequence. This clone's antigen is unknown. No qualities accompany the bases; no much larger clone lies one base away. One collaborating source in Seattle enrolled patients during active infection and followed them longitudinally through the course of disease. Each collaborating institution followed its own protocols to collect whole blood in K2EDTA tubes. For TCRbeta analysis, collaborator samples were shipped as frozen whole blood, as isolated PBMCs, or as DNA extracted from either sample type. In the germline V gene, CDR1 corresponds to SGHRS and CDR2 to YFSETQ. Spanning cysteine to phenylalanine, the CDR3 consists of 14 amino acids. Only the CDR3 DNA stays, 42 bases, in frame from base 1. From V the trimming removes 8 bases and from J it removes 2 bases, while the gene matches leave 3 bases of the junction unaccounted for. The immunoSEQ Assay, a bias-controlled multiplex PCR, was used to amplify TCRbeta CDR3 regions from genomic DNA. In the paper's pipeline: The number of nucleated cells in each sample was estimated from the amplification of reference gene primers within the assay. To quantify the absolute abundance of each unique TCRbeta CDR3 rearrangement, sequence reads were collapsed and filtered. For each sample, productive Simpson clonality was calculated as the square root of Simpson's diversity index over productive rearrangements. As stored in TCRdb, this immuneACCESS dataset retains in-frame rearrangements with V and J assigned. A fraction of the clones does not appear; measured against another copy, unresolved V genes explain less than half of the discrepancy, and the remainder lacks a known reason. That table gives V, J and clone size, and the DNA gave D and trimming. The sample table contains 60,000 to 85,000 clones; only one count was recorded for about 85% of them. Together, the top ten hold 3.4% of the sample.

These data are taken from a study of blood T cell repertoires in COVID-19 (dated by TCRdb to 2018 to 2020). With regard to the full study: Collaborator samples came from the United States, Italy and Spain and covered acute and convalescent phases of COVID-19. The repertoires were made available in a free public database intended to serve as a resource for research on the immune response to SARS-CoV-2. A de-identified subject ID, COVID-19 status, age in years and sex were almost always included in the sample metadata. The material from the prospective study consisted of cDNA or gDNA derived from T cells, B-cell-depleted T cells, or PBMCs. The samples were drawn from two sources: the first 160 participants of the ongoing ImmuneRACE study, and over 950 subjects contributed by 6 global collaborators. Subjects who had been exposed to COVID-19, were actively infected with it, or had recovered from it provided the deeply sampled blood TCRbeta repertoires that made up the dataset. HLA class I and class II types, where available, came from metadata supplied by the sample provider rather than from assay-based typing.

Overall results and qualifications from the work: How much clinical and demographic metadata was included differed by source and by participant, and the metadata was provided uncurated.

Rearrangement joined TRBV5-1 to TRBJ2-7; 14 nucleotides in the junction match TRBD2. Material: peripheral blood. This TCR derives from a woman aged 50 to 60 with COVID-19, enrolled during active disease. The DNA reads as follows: TGCGCCAGTGGGACTAGCGGGAGACCCTACGAGCAGTACTTC. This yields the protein CASGTSGRPYEQYF.